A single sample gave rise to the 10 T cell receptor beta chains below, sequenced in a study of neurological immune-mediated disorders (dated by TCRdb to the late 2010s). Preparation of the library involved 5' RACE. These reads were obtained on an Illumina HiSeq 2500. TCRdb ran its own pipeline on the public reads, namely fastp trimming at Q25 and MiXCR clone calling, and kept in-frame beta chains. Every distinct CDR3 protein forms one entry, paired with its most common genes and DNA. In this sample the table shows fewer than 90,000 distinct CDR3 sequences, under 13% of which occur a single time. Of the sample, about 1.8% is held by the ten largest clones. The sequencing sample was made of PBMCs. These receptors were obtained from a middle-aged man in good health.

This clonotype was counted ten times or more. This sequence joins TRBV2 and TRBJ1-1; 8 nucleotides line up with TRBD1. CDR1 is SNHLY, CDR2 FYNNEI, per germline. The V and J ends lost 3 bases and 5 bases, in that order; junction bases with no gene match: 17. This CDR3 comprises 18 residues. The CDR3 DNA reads TGTGCCAGCAGTGACTGGACAGGGCCACGGAGGGATAAGACTGAAGCTTTCTTT. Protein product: CASSDWTGPRRDKTEAFF.

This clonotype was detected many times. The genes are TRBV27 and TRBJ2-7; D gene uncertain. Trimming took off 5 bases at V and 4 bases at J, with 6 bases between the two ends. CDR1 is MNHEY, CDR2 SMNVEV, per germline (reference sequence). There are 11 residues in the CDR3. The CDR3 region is CASSTLYEQYF. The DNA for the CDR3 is TGTGCCAGCAGTACTTTATACGAGCAGTACTTC.

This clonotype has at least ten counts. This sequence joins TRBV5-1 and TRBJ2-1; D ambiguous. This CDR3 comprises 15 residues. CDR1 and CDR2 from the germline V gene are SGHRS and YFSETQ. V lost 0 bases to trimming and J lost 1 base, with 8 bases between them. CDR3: CASSLDGPSYNEQFF. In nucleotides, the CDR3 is TGCGCCAGCAGCTTGGACGGACCTTCCTACAATGAGCAGTTCTTC.

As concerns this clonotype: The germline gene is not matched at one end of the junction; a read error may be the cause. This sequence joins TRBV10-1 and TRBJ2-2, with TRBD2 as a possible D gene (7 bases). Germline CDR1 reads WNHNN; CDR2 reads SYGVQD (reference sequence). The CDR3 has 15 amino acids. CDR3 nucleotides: TGCGCCAGCAGTGAGTCGTCGGGGGGCACCGGGGAGATGTTTTTT. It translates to CASSESSGGTGEMFF.

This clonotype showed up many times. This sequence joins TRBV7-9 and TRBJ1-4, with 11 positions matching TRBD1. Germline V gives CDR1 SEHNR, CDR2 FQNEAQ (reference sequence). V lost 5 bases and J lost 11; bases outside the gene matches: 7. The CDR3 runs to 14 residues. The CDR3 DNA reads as TGTGCCAGCAGCGGGACAGGGGGATTGGTCAAACTGTTTTTT. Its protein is CASSGTGGLVKLFF. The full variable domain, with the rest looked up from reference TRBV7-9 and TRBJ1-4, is DTGVSQNPRHKITKRGQNVTFRCDPISEHNRLYWYRQTLGQGPEFLTYFQNEAQLEKSRLLSDRFSAERPKGSFSTLEIQRTEQGDSAMYLCASSGTGGLVKLFFGSGTQLSVL.

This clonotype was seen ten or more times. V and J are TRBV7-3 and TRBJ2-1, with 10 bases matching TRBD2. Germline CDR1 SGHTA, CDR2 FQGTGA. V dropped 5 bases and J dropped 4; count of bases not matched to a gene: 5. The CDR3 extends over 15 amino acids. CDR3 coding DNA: TGTGCCAGCAGCGTAATAGCGGGGGGATACAATGAGCAGTTCTTC. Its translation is CASSVIAGGYNEQFF.

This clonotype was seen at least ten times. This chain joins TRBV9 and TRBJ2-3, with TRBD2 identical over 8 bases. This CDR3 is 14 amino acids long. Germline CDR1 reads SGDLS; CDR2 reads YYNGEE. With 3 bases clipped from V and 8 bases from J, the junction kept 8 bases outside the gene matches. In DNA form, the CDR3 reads TGTGCCAGCAGCGCAGTCGCGGGGGGTACTACGCAGTATTTT. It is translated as CASSAVAGGTTQYF.

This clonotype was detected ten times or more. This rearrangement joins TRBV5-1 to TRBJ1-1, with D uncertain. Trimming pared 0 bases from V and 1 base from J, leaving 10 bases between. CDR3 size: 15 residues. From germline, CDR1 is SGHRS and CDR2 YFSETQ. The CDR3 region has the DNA TGCGCCAGCAGCTTGGTAGGGTACGAGAACACTGAAGCTTTCTTT. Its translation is CASSLVGYENTEAFF.

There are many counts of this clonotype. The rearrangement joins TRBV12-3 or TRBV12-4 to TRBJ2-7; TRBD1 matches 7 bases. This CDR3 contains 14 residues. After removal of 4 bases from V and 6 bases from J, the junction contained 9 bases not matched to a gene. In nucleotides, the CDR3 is TGTGCCAGCAGTTACGGGACAGCGGAAGGCGAGCAGTACTTC. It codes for CASSYGTAEGEQYF.

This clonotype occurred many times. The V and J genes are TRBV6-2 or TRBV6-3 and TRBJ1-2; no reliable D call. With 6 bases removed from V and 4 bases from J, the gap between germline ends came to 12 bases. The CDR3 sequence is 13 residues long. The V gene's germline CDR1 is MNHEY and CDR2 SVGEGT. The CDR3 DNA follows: TGTGCCAGCAGACCCCGGAACGGCTATGGCTACACCTTC. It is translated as CASRPRNGYGYTF.